This TCR beta chain was sequenced during a study of identical twins. Unique molecular identifiers were in the cDNA, with template-switch universal primer binding. MiXCR, run by TCRdb on the 5' RACE reads, gives a single entry per CDR3 protein. The sample includes approximately 220,000 distinct CDR3 sequences, about 7.5% of them seen just once. The CDR3 is 14 amino acids. In germline, CDR1 is MDHEN, CDR2 SYDVKM. The V end was cut by 1 base, the J end by 6 bases, with 11 bases between. This sample also appeared in a second study, on yellow fever vaccine responses in identical twins.

Sequenced: CD8+ T cells sorted from blood. This TCR derives from a woman aged 18 to 35 in good health. The V gene is TRBV28, the J gene TRBJ2-3; the D gene is possibly TRBD2 (6 bases). DNA of the CDR3: TGTGCCAGCAGTTTATTCGGGGGTTTTGATACGCAGTATTTT. This codes for CASSLFGGFDTQYF.